These 21 T cell receptor beta chains originate from one sample sequenced in a study of blood T cell repertoires in COVID-19. Only in-frame clones appear in the TCRdb table, and some are missing; sequencing was by immunoSEQ multiplex PCR. Of 300,000 to 450,000 clones in the sample, more than 80% are singletons; the top ten hold 2.5% to 3.5%. The specimen sequenced was peripheral blood. Receptor source: a woman in her twenties or thirties with COVID-19, enrolled during active disease.

The chain links TRBV19 to TRBJ1-1; perhaps TRBD1 as D (6 bases). V was shortened by 6 bases and J by 8 bases, with 13 bases between the two germline ends. The CDR3 is made up of 12 amino acids. The germline gives CDR1 LNHDA, CDR2 SQIVND (reference sequence). The DNA for the CDR3 is TGTGCCAGTAGCCAATATGGGACAGAAGCTTTCTTT. Amino acids: CASSQYGTEAFF.

This sequence joins TRBV18 and TRBJ2-7; perhaps TRBD2 as D (6 bases). The V end lost 1 base, the J end lost 3 bases, and 16 bases lay between the germline ends. This CDR3 comprises 16 residues. Germline loops: CDR1 KGHSH, CDR2 LQKENI. The CDR3 is CASSPRAGQPLYEQYV. As DNA, the CDR3 is TGTGCCAGCTCACCACGGGCGGGGCAGCCCCTCTACGAGCAGTACGTC.

This clone was seen only once. The chain employs TRBV28 and TRBJ1-2; D unresolved. Germline V gene data show CDR1 as MDHEN and CDR2 as SYDVKM. V gave up 3 bases and J gave up 6 bases, with 17 bases separating them. The CDR3 is made up of 15 amino acids. The CDR3 protein is CASSFPQPRRDGYTF. DNA for the CDR3: TGTGCCAGCAGTTTTCCCCAACCGCGGCGGGATGGCTACACCTTC.

This chain uses TRBV9 with TRBJ2-4, with D possibly TRBD2 on 5 matching bases. The CDR3 contains 14 residues. CDR1 is SGDLS and CDR2 is YYNGEE in the germline V gene. V was shortened by 0 bases and J by 7 bases, with 11 bases between the two germline ends. The CDR3 DNA follows: TGTGCCAGCAGCGTAGGGCAGGAGCGGAACATTCAGTACTTC. Translated, it gives CASSVGQERNIQYF.

The chain joins TRBV3-1 (or the pseudogene TRBV3-2) to TRBJ1-6; D is uncertain. V lost 0 bases to trimming and J lost 7 bases, with 10 bases between them. Germline V CDR1 and CDR2: LGHDT, YNNKEL (reference sequence). The CDR3 loop spans 15 amino acids. The CDR3: CASSQDSVLNSPLHF. CDR3 bases: TGTGCCAGCAGCCAAGACAGTGTGCTCAATTCACCCCTCCACTTT.

The J gene is TRBJ2-3, the V gene TRBV5-1; D is perhaps TRBD2 (6 bases). Germline V gene sequence: CDR1 SGHRS, CDR2 YFSETQ. CDR3 length: 17 amino acids. The V gene lost 2 bases and the J gene lost 3 bases, with 19 bases spanning the gap. In nucleotides, the CDR3 is TGCGCCAGCAGCTTCCTGGGTTCGGGAGTGGTGACAGATACGCAGTATTTT. This sequence encodes CASSFLGSGVVTDTQYF.

CDR3 nucleotides: TGTGCCGGGCGGCGCCGGGGGTTGGAGACCCAGTACTTC. It yields the protein CAGRRRGLETQYF. The chain joins TRBV28 to TRBJ2-5; a weak D match, TRBD2 (6 bases). Germline-derived CDR1 and CDR2 are MDHEN and SYDVKM. Trimming stripped 11 bases from V and 5 bases from J, with 18 bases between. The CDR3 loop spans 13 amino acids.

The chain combines TRBV11-2 with TRBJ2-1; 11 bases are shared with TRBD2. The CDR3 runs to 17 residues. Unmatched junction bases numbered 9, after V lost 3 bases and J lost 5 bases. The germline V gene encodes CDR1 SGHAT and CDR2 FQNNGV. The DNA of the CDR3 is TGTGCCAGCAGCTTGACTAGCGGGAACGGGGCGGACAATGAGCAGTTCTTC. Amino acids: CASSLTSGNGADNEQFF.

This clone has a single count. The chain combines TRBV6-2 or TRBV6-3 with TRBJ2-3, with D tentatively TRBD1 (7 bases). Germline V gene sequence: CDR1 MNHEY, CDR2 SVGEGT. Trimming removed 2 bases from V and 11 bases from J, with 14 bases in between. CDR3 length: 13 residues. The CDR3 loop reads CASSYAGGAGQYF. The CDR3 DNA sequence: TGTGCCAGCAGTTACGCAGGGGGAGCGGGGCAGTATTTT.

This chain connects TRBV28 to TRBJ2-7, with 10 bases matching TRBD2. With V trimmed by 2 bases and J by 6 bases, 19 bases remained unmatched. Germline V gene lookup returns CDR1 MDHEN and CDR2 SYDVKM. CDR3 length equals 19 residues. The DNA of the CDR3 is TGTGCCAGCAGTTTAGTCAGGCCCGGGCTAGCGGGGGCCCGGGGCGAGCAGTACGTC. Translated: CASSLVRPGLAGARGEQYV.

This clone was seen just once. This chain connects TRBV24-1 to TRBJ2-2, with 13 bases that match TRBD2. Germline values: CDR1 KGHDR, CDR2 SFDVKD. After removal of 4 bases from V and 4 bases from J, the junction contained 8 bases not matched to a gene. The CDR3 has 18 amino acids. CDR3 loop: CATSEPGLAGTSTGELFF. The CDR3, as DNA: TGTGCCACCAGTGAGCCGGGACTAGCGGGGACGTCCACCGGGGAGCTGTTTTTT.

J is TRBJ1-6 and V is TRBV5-6; a weak D match, TRBD1 (5 bases). Trimming stripped 0 bases from V and 10 bases from J, with 20 bases between. CDR1 is SGHDT, CDR2 YYEEEE, per germline. The CDR3 totals 17 residues. Written as DNA, the CDR3 is TGTGCCAGCAGCTTGGAATCTTTAAGGGGCGTTTCGTCACCCCTCCACTTT. Translating it yields CASSLESLRGVSSPLHF.

The genes are TRBV25-1 and TRBJ1-1; weak D call: TRBD1 (6 bases). V was clipped by 7 bases and J by 1 base, with 10 bases between them. CDR3 length: 13 amino acids. Per germline, CDR1 MGHDK and CDR2 SYGVNS. This chain's CDR3 is CASTPGQNTEAFF. The CDR3 coding sequence is TGTGCCAGCACCCCGGGACAGAACACTGAAGCTTTCTTT.

V usage is TRBV6-5 and J usage is TRBJ2-5; D may be TRBD2 (6 bases). Germline CDR1 and CDR2: MNHEY and SVGAGI. Deletions cut 0 bases from V and 5 bases from J, with 16 bases between. This CDR3 comprises 16 residues. The DNA for the CDR3 is TGTGCCAGCAGTTACTCCCCGTCGGGGGTGGTCGAGACCCAGTACTTC. This translates into CASSYSPSGVVETQYF.

The chain recombines TRBV2 with TRBJ1-1, with D unresolved. V lost 7 bases and J 0 bases, leaving 15 bases between the germline ends. The CDR3 length is 15 residues. Germline CDR1 and CDR2: SNHLY and FYNNEI. The CDR3 DNA is TGTGCCAGCAAGGTTGAGGGTGCGGTGAACACTGAAGCTTTCTTT. This gives the protein CASKVEGAVNTEAFF.

The chain couples TRBV12-3 or TRBV12-4 to TRBJ2-5; D is possibly TRBD1 (5 bases). The V end lost 9 bases, the J end lost 6 bases, and 11 bases lay between the germline ends. The CDR3 is 11 amino acids. CDR3 DNA: TGTGCCAGTAGACAGTCTCAGACCCAGTACTTC. Residues: CASRQSQTQYF.

Only one count was recorded for this clone. This chain links TRBV30 with TRBJ2-5, with D perhaps matching TRBD2 (7 bases). Trimming removed 3 bases at V and 3 bases at J, with 23 bases between. The CDR3 is 17 amino acids. Germline lookup yields CDR1 GTSNPN and CDR2 SVGIG (reference sequence). DNA for the CDR3: TGTGCCTGGAGCGAATGGGGGGCGAGACTAGCTGAAGAGACCCAGTACTTC. This translates into CAWSEWGARLAEETQYF.

V usage is TRBV6-5 and J usage is TRBJ1-4; D is possibly TRBD1 (6 bases). CDR1 is MNHEY and CDR2 is SVGAGI in the germline V gene. The CDR3 length is 12 residues. Trimming pared 8 bases from V and 8 bases from J, leaving 12 bases between. CDR3 DNA: TGTGCCAGCGGGTACAGGGAGGAAAAACTGTTTTTT. This translates into CASGYREEKLFF.

The V call is TRBV7-8, the J call TRBJ2-7; TRBD1 matches 9 bases. The germline CDR1 and CDR2 sequences are SGHVS and FQNEAQ. This CDR3 is built from 14 residues. J lost 7 bases, V lost 5 bases, and 9 bases had no gene match. For the CDR3, the DNA is TGTGCCAGCAGCGGTACCGGGACAGGGTGGGAGCAGTACGTC. Protein sequence: CASSGTGTGWEQYV.

V gene TRBV9 combines with J gene TRBJ2-3; 7 positions match TRBD2. The CDR3 runs 15 residues. The germline CDR1 and CDR2 sequences are SGDLS and YYNGEE. The J segment lost 4 bases and the V segment lost 2 bases, leaving 7 bases of the junction unmatched. The CDR3 here is CASSVWGGAADTQYF. The CDR3 DNA follows: TGTGCCAGCAGCGTTTGGGGAGGGGCGGCAGATACGCAGTATTTT.

The rearrangement uses TRBV11-2 and TRBJ2-1, with 10 nucleotides matching TRBD1. Germline V gene sequence: CDR1 SGHAT, CDR2 FQNNGV. V trimming: 1 base; J trimming: 8 bases; junction bases outside the gene matches: 2. CDR3 length: 14 residues. The CDR3 loop reads CASSLVTGGDEQFF. Written as DNA, the CDR3 is TGTGCCAGCAGCTTAGTGACAGGGGGCGATGAGCAGTTCTTC.